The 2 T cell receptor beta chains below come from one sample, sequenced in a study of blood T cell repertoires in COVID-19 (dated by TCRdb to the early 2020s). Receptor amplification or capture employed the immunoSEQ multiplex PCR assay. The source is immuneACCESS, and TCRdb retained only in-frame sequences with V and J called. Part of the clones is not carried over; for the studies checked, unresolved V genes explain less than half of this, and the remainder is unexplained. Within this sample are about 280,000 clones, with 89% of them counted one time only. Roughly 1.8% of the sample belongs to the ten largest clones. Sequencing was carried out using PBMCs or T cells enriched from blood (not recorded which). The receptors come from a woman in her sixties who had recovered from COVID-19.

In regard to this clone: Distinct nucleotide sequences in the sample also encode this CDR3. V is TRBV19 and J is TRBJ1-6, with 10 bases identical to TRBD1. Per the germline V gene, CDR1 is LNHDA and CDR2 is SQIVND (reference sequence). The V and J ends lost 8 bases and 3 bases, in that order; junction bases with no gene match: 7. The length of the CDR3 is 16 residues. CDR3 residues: CASSTGTGDYNSPLHF. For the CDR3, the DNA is TGTGCCAGTTCAACCGGGACAGGGGACTATAATTCACCCCTCCACTTT.

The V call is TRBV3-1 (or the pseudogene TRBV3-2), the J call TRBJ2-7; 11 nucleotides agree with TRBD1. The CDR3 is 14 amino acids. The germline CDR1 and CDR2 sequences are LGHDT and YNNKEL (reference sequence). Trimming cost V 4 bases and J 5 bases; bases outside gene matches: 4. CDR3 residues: CASSRLGQGDEQYF. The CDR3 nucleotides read TGTGCCAGCAGCCGGTTGGGACAGGGGGACGAGCAGTACTTC.